This T cell receptor beta chain comes out of a study of cytomegalovirus exposure and HLA in healthy donors. The study, taken as a whole, reports: Likely technical artifact: a cluster of highly shared sequence variants.

This clone was recorded only once. Antigen specificity is unknown. Germline assignment: CDR1 GTSNPN and CDR2 SVGIG (reference sequence). V was shortened by 2 bases and J by 0 bases, with 8 bases between the two germline ends. The CDR3 extends over 14 amino acids. In the PCR, 60 Vbeta and 13 Jbeta primers were used. Data came from immunoSEQ multiplex PCR; TCRdb stores just in-frame clones and leaves some out. The sample holds some 130,000 clones, approximately 80% seen once. The material sequenced was PBMCs. This chain joins TRBV30 and TRBJ2-4; D is undetermined. The TCR was taken from a woman aged 50 to 60 in good health and CMV-seropositive. In DNA, the CDR3 is TGTGCCTGGAGTAAGGCGGTAGCCAAAAACATTCAGTACTTC. The encoded protein is CAWSKAVAKNIQYF.